These 28 T cell receptor beta chains were all obtained from the same sample, sequenced in a study of blood T cell repertoires in COVID-19. Some clones are missing from TCRdb's copy, which holds only in-frame ones; the method was immunoSEQ multiplex PCR. Among more than 200,000 clones listed, more than 70% were seen once. The sample consisted of peripheral blood. The receptors originated from a woman aged 45-65 years with acute or convalescent COVID-19.

The chain carries TRBV3-1 (or the pseudogene TRBV3-2) and TRBJ2-3; weak D call: TRBD2 (5 bases). CDR1 is LGHDT and CDR2 is YNNKEL in the germline V gene (reference sequence). Trimming removed 5 bases from V and 3 bases from J, with 18 bases in between. This CDR3 region has 16 residues. The CDR3 sequence: CASSDFRARRTDTQYF. CDR3 coding DNA: TGTGCCAGCAGCGACTTTAGGGCCAGGAGGACAGATACGCAGTATTTT.

V gene TRBV7-2 combines with J gene TRBJ2-5; D gene ambiguous. The CDR3 has 15 residues. Trimming pared 5 bases from V and 5 bases from J, leaving 18 bases between. The germline gives CDR1 SGHTA, CDR2 FQGNSA. The CDR3 region has the DNA TGTGCCAGCAGCCCCCTAGGTAGTCCTATGGAGACCCAGTACTTC. This encodes CASSPLGSPMETQYF.

J is TRBJ1-6 and V is TRBV2; D is undetermined. This CDR3 is built from 13 residues. Between the trimmed V and J ends, which lost 6 bases and 8 bases, there was a span of 11 bases. Germline assignment: CDR1 SNHLY and CDR2 FYNNEI. CDR3 sequence reads: CASRRGVYSPLHF. DNA for the CDR3: TGTGCCAGCAGGCGGGGAGTTTATTCACCCCTCCACTTT.

The chain combines TRBV30 with TRBJ1-5; D is perhaps TRBD1 (6 bases). Deletions cut 4 bases from V and 3 bases from J, with 10 bases between. Germline lookup yields CDR1 GTSNPN and CDR2 SVGIG (reference sequence). The CDR3 sequence is 13 residues long. This CDR3 is CAWNQGNNQPQHF. CDR3 sequence (DNA): TGTGCCTGGAATCAGGGGAACAATCAGCCCCAGCATTTT.

The chain joins TRBV18 to TRBJ2-7; D is unclear. Looked up from germline, CDR1 is KGHSH and CDR2 is LQKENI. Trimming removed 6 bases from V and 0 bases from J, with 12 bases in between. This CDR3 contains 14 residues. The CDR3 here is CASSPLKSSYEQYF. In DNA, the CDR3 is TGTGCCAGCTCCCCGCTCAAGAGCTCCTACGAGCAGTACTTC.

This clone showed up just a few times. This chain uses TRBV19 with TRBJ1-1; 10 positions agree with TRBD1. This CDR3 is built from 13 residues. The V and J ends lost 10 bases and 4 bases, in that order; junction bases with no gene match: 6. CDR1 is LNHDA and CDR2 is SQIVND in the germline V gene (reference sequence). In nucleotides, the CDR3 is TGTGCCACCGAGGACAGGGGGGGCACTGAAGCTTTCTTT. The encoded protein is CATEDRGGTEAFF.

This clone was seen a few times. This rearrangement joins TRBV5-6 to TRBJ1-5; D is ambiguous. Germline lookup yields CDR1 SGHDT and CDR2 YYEEEE. The CDR3 is 15 amino acids. The ends were cut back, 2 bases at V and 6 bases at J, with 15 bases in the middle. In DNA, the CDR3 is TGTGCCAGCAGCTTTCGGGAGGGCCAGTCTCAGCCCCAGCATTTT. Its protein product is CASSFREGQSQPQHF.

The chain joins TRBV11-2 to TRBJ2-7; 7 bases are a match to TRBD1. Germline-derived CDR1 and CDR2 are SGHAT and FQNNGV. The CDR3 has 14 residues. J lost 3 bases, V lost 0 bases, and 2 bases had no gene match. CDR3 in DNA: TGTGCCAGCAGCTTAGACAGGGGGTTCTACGAGCAGTACTTC. This sequence encodes CASSLDRGFYEQYF.

As regards this clone: A much bigger clone sits one base away, suggesting this may be a read error. The chain couples TRBV5-1 to TRBJ1-4; the D is unclear. CDR1 is SGHRS, CDR2 YFSETQ, per germline. V gave up 4 bases and J gave up 0 bases, with 7 bases separating them. This CDR3 contains 14 residues. The CDR3, as DNA: TGCGCCAGCAGCCCCGGGGCAACTAATGAAAAACTGTTTTTT. It translates to CASSPGATNEKLFF.

The V and J genes are TRBV28 and TRBJ2-7, with 7 bases that match TRBD2. The V gene end was trimmed by 6 bases and the J gene end by 5 bases; junction bases not matched to a gene: 10. This CDR3 contains 14 residues. Germline CDR1 is MDHEN and CDR2 is SYDVKM. The CDR3 sequence is CASRPLGGRDEQYF. The DNA of the CDR3 is TGTGCCAGCAGACCCCTGGGGGGGAGGGACGAGCAGTACTTC.

The rearrangement uses TRBV4-2 and TRBJ2-2; D is perhaps TRBD1 (5 bases). Germline lookup yields CDR1 LGHNA and CDR2 YNFKEQ. The CDR3 has 12 residues. V was trimmed by 0 bases and J by 14 bases, leaving 10 bases between them. In DNA form, the CDR3 reads TGTGCCAGCAGCCAAGATCGCTGGACACTGTTTTTT. Protein: CASSQDRWTLFF.

CDR3 region: CAISESDRGETGELFF. CDR3 coding DNA: TGTGCCATCAGTGAGTCCGACAGGGGGGAAACCGGGGAGCTGTTTTTT. The rearrangement uses TRBV10-3 and TRBJ2-2, with 9 bases lining up with TRBD1. Germline lookup yields CDR1 ENHRY and CDR2 SYGVKD. The V and J ends lost 0 bases and 5 bases, in that order; junction bases with no gene match: 4. The CDR3 runs to 16 residues.

V gene TRBV3-1 (or the pseudogene TRBV3-2) combines with J gene TRBJ2-1; the match to TRBD2 covers 14 bases. J lost 7 bases, V lost 3 bases, and 5 bases had no gene match. There are 16 residues in the CDR3. Germline V gene lookup returns CDR1 LGHDT and CDR2 YNNKEL (reference sequence). The CDR3 loop is CASSQHGTSGRNEQFF. The CDR3 nucleotides read TGTGCCAGCAGCCAGCACGGGACTAGCGGGAGAAATGAGCAGTTCTTC.

This clone appeared a single time. The rearrangement joins TRBV9 to TRBJ2-3; perhaps TRBD2 as D (6 bases). The germline gives CDR1 SGDLS, CDR2 YYNGEE. The length of the CDR3 is 15 residues. V was trimmed by 0 bases and J by 1 base, leaving 9 bases between them. DNA for the CDR3: TGTGCCAGCAGCGTAGGGGTAGCGGGCACAGATACGCAGTATTTT. Its protein is CASSVGVAGTDTQYF.

The chain recombines TRBV19 with TRBJ1-2; D unresolved. The CDR3 is 13 amino acids. Looked up from germline, CDR1 is LNHDA and CDR2 is SQIVND (reference sequence). The V gene lost 3 bases and the J gene lost 5 bases, with 10 bases spanning the gap. CDR3 nucleotides: TGTGCCAGTAGTATCGCCGACTCATATGGCTACACCTTC. Encoded protein: CASSIADSYGYTF.

The V and J genes are TRBV6-5 and TRBJ1-1; no definite D call. Per germline, CDR1 MNHEY and CDR2 SVGAGI. CDR3 size: 12 residues. V lost 4 bases, J lost 5 bases, and 8 bases lay in between. CDR3 coding DNA: TGTGCCAGCAGTTTCGAGGCTACTGAAGCTTTCTTT. Protein product: CASSFEATEAFF.

The table lists this clone with a count of one. This chain links TRBV11-3 with TRBJ2-1, with 13 bases lining up with TRBD2. This CDR3 region has 16 residues. CDR1 SGHNT and CDR2 YENEEA come from the germline V gene. V trimming: 5 bases; J trimming: 4 bases; junction bases outside the gene matches: 5. The CDR3 reads CASSPRTSGGYNEQFF. The CDR3 nucleotides are TGTGCCAGCAGCCCACGGACTAGCGGGGGATACAATGAGCAGTTCTTC.

This clone was observed a few times. Other DNA sequences in this specimen translate into the identical CDR3. V gene TRBV11-2 combines with J gene TRBJ1-4; no clear D. The CDR3 contains 15 residues. The germline V gene encodes CDR1 SGHAT and CDR2 FQNNGV. Trimming removed 1 base from V and 0 bases from J, with 6 bases in between. The CDR3 DNA reads TGTGCCAGCAGCTTAGTAGGAGCAACTAATGAAAAACTGTTTTTT. This codes for CASSLVGATNEKLFF.

The chain has TRBV24-1 and TRBJ2-3, with D possibly matching TRBD2 (5 bases). Germline V CDR1 and CDR2: KGHDR, SFDVKD. V lost 3 bases, J lost 6 bases, and 18 bases lay in between. The CDR3 runs to 16 residues. The CDR3 nucleotides read TGTGCCACCAGTGATGGAGGAGGAGCAATCAGGGATACGCAGTATTTT. Amino acid sequence: CATSDGGGAIRDTQYF.

The rearrangement joins TRBV24-1 to TRBJ2-1; TRBD2 might be the D (6 bases). CDR1 and CDR2 from the germline V gene are KGHDR and SFDVKD. V was clipped by 3 bases and J by 8 bases, with 16 bases between them. The CDR3 covers 15 residues. The CDR3 spells CATSDRVVGRHEQFF. CDR3 sequence (DNA): TGTGCCACCAGTGATCGGGTAGTGGGGAGGCATGAGCAGTTCTTC.

Worth noting for this clone: Other DNA sequences from this sample encode an identical CDR3 as well. This chain joins TRBV9 and TRBJ2-5, with D possibly matching TRBD1 (6 bases). Germline CDR1 is SGDLS and CDR2 is YYNGEE. This CDR3 has 14 amino acids. Between the trimmed V and J ends, which lost 2 bases and 2 bases, there was a span of 10 bases. This CDR3 is CASSVGTKQETQYF. CDR3 DNA: TGTGCCAGCAGCGTGGGGACAAAACAAGAGACCCAGTACTTC.

About this clone: This sample also contains other DNA sequences that code for the same CDR3. The rearrangement links TRBV5-6 to TRBJ2-2; TRBD1 aligns across 10 bases. V was pared by 0 bases and J by 2 bases, with 4 bases of the junction left unmatched. From germline, CDR1 is SGHDT and CDR2 YYEEEE. CDR3 length equals 17 residues. The CDR3 DNA is TGTGCCAGCAGCTTGGTAGGGGACAGGGGAAACACCGGGGAGCTGTTTTTT. Translating it yields CASSLVGDRGNTGELFF.

V usage is TRBV6-5 and J usage is TRBJ1-1; 10 bases agree with TRBD1. V was clipped by 7 bases and J by 5 bases; unmatched bases: 7. This CDR3 is built from 14 residues. Germline values: CDR1 MNHEY, CDR2 SVGAGI. CDR3: CASTGQGVWTEAFF. The CDR3 bases are TGTGCCAGCACCGGACAGGGGGTCTGGACTGAAGCTTTCTTT.

The chain couples TRBV10-1 to TRBJ2-5; TRBD1 matches at 9 bases. Germline CDR1 WNHNN, CDR2 SYGVQD (reference sequence). The CDR3 is 14 amino acids. V lost 8 bases to trimming and J lost 4 bases; unmatched junction nucleotides: 8. The CDR3 reads CASGAGTGIETQYF. The DNA for the CDR3 is TGCGCCAGCGGAGCCGGGACAGGGATAGAGACCCAGTACTTC.

This clone was counted between two and nine times. The chain's CDR3 is CSVDRDYEQFF. CDR3 coding DNA: TGCAGCGTTGACAGGGACTATGAGCAGTTCTTC. The chain has TRBV29-1 and TRBJ2-1, with a weak D call TRBD2 (6 bases). V was trimmed by 3 bases and J by 8 bases, leaving 8 bases between them. Germline CDR1 and CDR2: SQVTM and ANQGSEA. This CDR3 has 11 residues.

The chain is built from TRBV7-2 and TRBJ2-3; perhaps TRBD1 as D (5 bases). Germline lookup yields CDR1 SGHTA and CDR2 FQGNSA. The CDR3 sequence is 16 residues long. Trimming removed 5 bases from V and 0 bases from J, with 15 bases in between. CDR3 amino acids: CASSPQGHGSTDTQYF. The DNA of the CDR3 is TGTGCCAGCAGCCCGCAAGGACACGGGAGCACAGATACGCAGTATTTT. The full variable domain, its missing parts supplied by reference TRBV7-2 and TRBJ2-3, is GAGVSQSPSNKVTEKGKDVELRCDPISGHTALYWYRQSLGQGLEFLIYFQGNSAPDKSGLPSDRFSAERTGGSVSTLTIQRTQQEDSAVYLCASSPQGHGSTDTQYFGPGTRLTVL.

This clone was detected a few times. The chain joins TRBV19 to TRBJ2-2, with TRBD2 matching 7 bases. The junction had 6 bases not matched to a gene; V was cut back by 4 bases and J by 4 bases. Germline CDR1 and CDR2: LNHDA and SQIVND (reference sequence). The CDR3 consists of 15 residues. Here the CDR3 reads CASSRRELGTGELFF. Written as DNA, the CDR3 is TGTGCCAGTAGTAGGCGGGAGCTGGGCACCGGGGAGCTGTTTTTT. The whole variable domain, remainder taken from reference TRBV19 and TRBJ2-2, is DGGITQSPKYLFRKEGQNVTLSCEQNLNHDAMYWYRQDPGQGLRLIYYSQIVNDFQKGDIAEGYSVSREKKESFPLTVTSAQKNPTAFYLCASSRRELGTGELFFGEGSRLTVL.

V and J are TRBV4-2 and TRBJ2-1; tentative D call: TRBD2 (5 bases). Germline V gene lookup returns CDR1 LGHNA and CDR2 YNFKEQ. V was trimmed by 5 bases and J by 0 bases, leaving 17 bases between them. The CDR3 is 17 amino acids. The CDR3 loop is CASSGRAVGSSYNEQFF. The CDR3 bases are TGTGCCAGCAGCGGGCGGGCAGTGGGGAGCTCCTACAATGAGCAGTTCTTC.